The clone carrying this T cell receptor (beta chain) appeared a few times. These data belong to a study of T-cell reconstitution after alpha-beta-depleted transplantation in children. Researchers prepared the TCRbeta library using unique molecular identifiers, the study reports. TCRdb itself ran the PCR reads through MiXCR, one entry per CDR3 protein. In the table there are fewer than 550,000 distinct CDR3 sequences, around 10% of which are singletons. The junction had 4 bases not matched to a gene; V was cut back by 2 bases and J by 1 base. The germline gives CDR1 MNHEY, CDR2 SVGAGI. The CDR3 sequence is 16 residues long.

The sequencing used PBMCs, mostly from graft donor cells, collected 180 days after TCRalphabeta/CD19-depleted stem cell transplant. The clonotype comes from a female patient between 2 and 15 years old who had a stem cell transplant for aplastic anemia, so the T cells may come from the graft donor. V gene TRBV6-5 combines with J gene TRBJ2-1; 8 bases are a match to TRBD2. CDR3 loop: CASSYPAGESYNEQFF. CDR3 sequence (DNA): TGTGCCAGCAGTTACCCAGCGGGAGAATCCTACAATGAGCAGTTCTTC.